A single sample gave rise to the 15 T cell receptor beta chains below, sequenced in a study of blood T cells in healthy people across ages. PCR was performed a second time for about 7 to 12 cycles using a sample-barcoded 5' primer and a J-beta primer mix. TCRdb called the 5' RACE reads again in MiXCR, with one record for every CDR3 protein. The table shows 650,000 to 800,000 distinct CDR3 sequences, with around two fifths occurring only once. Specimen: blood. The receptors stem from a man aged 60 to 69 in good health.

This clonotype was counted a few times. The J gene is TRBJ2-4, the V gene TRBV7-9, with D possibly being TRBD2 (5 bases). Trimming removed 4 bases from V and 4 bases from J, with 11 bases in between. The CDR3 contains 14 residues. Germline CDR1 is SEHNR and CDR2 is FQNEAQ (reference sequence). The CDR3, as DNA: TGTGCCAGCAGCTCACTACGGGAAAAAAACATTCAGTACTTC. The encoded protein is CASSSLREKNIQYF.

CDR3 in amino acids: CASSLIAPEGNQPQHF. In DNA, the CDR3 is TGTGCCAGCAGCTTAATCGCCCCTGAAGGCAATCAGCCCCAGCATTTT. The chain is built from TRBV7-2 and TRBJ1-5; D call uncertain. From germline, CDR1 is SGHTA and CDR2 FQGNSA. V was cut by 2 bases and J by 2 bases, with 13 bases left in between. This CDR3 comprises 16 residues.

The rearrangement uses TRBV2 and TRBJ2-5; D may be TRBD1 or TRBD2 (5 bases each). The CDR3 has 16 residues. The ends were cut back, 6 bases at V and 5 bases at J, with 22 bases in the middle. The V gene's germline CDR1 is SNHLY and CDR2 FYNNEI. In nucleotides, the CDR3 is TGTGCCAGCAGCCATCCTTCGGGACGCACGGGGGAGACCCAGTACTTC. This translates into CASSHPSGRTGETQYF.

CDR3 bases: TGTGCCAGCACCCTGGGGGCATCTCAAGAGACCCAGTACTTC. Encoded protein: CASTLGASQETQYF. The chain is built from TRBV6-1 and TRBJ2-5; a weak D match, TRBD1 (6 bases). Trimming shortened V by 7 bases and J by 2 bases, and 14 bases separated the two germline ends. The germline V gene encodes CDR1 MNHNS and CDR2 SASEGT. The CDR3 has 14 amino acids.

This clonotype was counted many times. The rearrangement uses TRBV29-1 and TRBJ2-7; no clear D gene. V lost 6 bases and J 3 bases, leaving 12 bases between the germline ends. The CDR3 runs 12 residues. From germline, CDR1 is SQVTM and CDR2 ANQGSEA. The CDR3 bases are TGCAGCGTAACCGACAAAAACTACGAGCAGTACTTC. Its translation is CSVTDKNYEQYF.

This chain joins TRBV11-2 and TRBJ2-3; D is perhaps TRBD1 (5 bases). From germline, CDR1 is SGHAT and CDR2 FQNNGV. CDR3 length: 14 residues. V was pared by 2 bases and J by 4 bases, with 10 bases between. The CDR3 nucleotides read TGTGCCAGCAGCTTAAGCCAGGGCGCAGATACGCAGTATTTT. It translates to CASSLSQGADTQYF.

V and J are TRBV10-3 and TRBJ2-3; D uncertain. Deletions cut 3 bases from V and 2 bases from J, with 9 bases between. The germline CDR1 and CDR2 sequences are ENHRY and SYGVKD. The CDR3 runs 14 residues. The DNA for the CDR3 is TGTGCCATCAGTGAATCCCAAATCACAGATACGCAGTATTTT. This codes for CAISESQITDTQYF.

The rearrangement links TRBV5-1 to TRBJ1-2, with TRBD1 as a possible D gene (5 bases). V lost 8 bases and J 2 bases, leaving 13 bases between the germline ends. The CDR3 is made up of 13 amino acids. Germline CDR1 reads SGHRS; CDR2 reads YFSETQ. CDR3 in DNA: TGCGCCAGGGGGTCCGGGACCAACTATGGCTACACCTTC. It is translated as CARGSGTNYGYTF. The variable domain in full, completed from reference TRBV5-1 and TRBJ1-2, reads KAGVTQTPRYLIKTRGQQVTLSCSPISGHRSVSWYQQTPGQGLQFLFEYFSETQRNKGNFPGRFSGRQFSNSRSEMNVSTLELGDSALYLCARGSGTNYGYTFGSGTRLTVV.

The chain recombines TRBV12-5 with TRBJ2-3, with 7 bases matching TRBD1. V gave up 6 bases and J gave up 4 bases; unmatched junction bases: 7. Germline CDR1 is LGHNT and CDR2 is FRNRAP. CDR3 size: 14 residues. The CDR3 coding sequence is TGTGCTAGTGGCCGGGACAGCCACGCAGATACGCAGTATTTT. Residues: CASGRDSHADTQYF.

This clonotype turned up a few times. The chain combines TRBV9 with TRBJ2-3; maybe TRBD2 (7 bases). Germline V gene lookup returns CDR1 SGDLS and CDR2 YYNGEE. The V and J ends lost 8 bases and 0 bases respectively, with 22 bases between them. The CDR3 loop spans 17 amino acids. The CDR3 DNA reads TGTGCCAGTTCCCCGTTTGGGGGGGCTTCTAGCACAGATACGCAGTATTTT. It translates to CASSPFGGASSTDTQYF.

This clonotype was seen many times. This chain joins TRBV28 and TRBJ2-7; D unclear. The ends were cut back, 4 bases at V and 2 bases at J, with 6 bases in the middle. Germline values: CDR1 MDHEN, CDR2 SYDVKM. The CDR3 covers 12 residues. Written as DNA, the CDR3 is TGTGCCAGCAGTTCCCTGCCCTACGAGCAGTACTTC. It codes for CASSSLPYEQYF.

The chain links TRBV9 to TRBJ2-2; D gene unclear. Germline V gives CDR1 SGDLS, CDR2 YYNGEE. This CDR3 is built from 14 residues. The ends were cut back, 0 bases at V and 5 bases at J, with 8 bases in the middle. This chain's CDR3 is CASSVAGWTGELFF. DNA for the CDR3: TGTGCCAGCAGCGTAGCGGGTTGGACCGGGGAGCTGTTTTTT.

This clonotype appeared a few times. V gene TRBV7-9 combines with J gene TRBJ1-4; 9 positions agree with TRBD1. V lost 3 bases, J lost 8 bases, and 13 bases stayed unmatched. From germline, CDR1 is SEHNR and CDR2 FQNEAQ (reference sequence). The CDR3 is made up of 17 amino acids. DNA of the CDR3: TGTGCCAGCAGCTTCTTTAAGGGACAGGGAAGTGAGGAAAAACTGTTTTTT. This translates into CASSFFKGQGSEEKLFF.

This rearrangement joins TRBV7-2 to TRBJ2-2; possibly TRBD2 for D (6 bases). This CDR3 contains 17 residues. Trimming shortened V by 3 bases and J by 6 bases, and 20 bases separated the two germline ends. Germline CDR1 and CDR2: SGHTA and FQGNSA. CDR3 sequence reads: CASSFRGTGRTAGELFF. CDR3 sequence (DNA): TGTGCCAGCAGCTTCCGCGGGACCGGCCGAACGGCCGGGGAGCTGTTTTTT.

This clonotype was seen a few times. The chain links TRBV20-1 to TRBJ2-3; D remains ambiguous. Germline V gene data show CDR1 as DFQATT and CDR2 as SNEGSKA (reference sequence). The CDR3 covers 13 residues. With 4 bases removed from V and 5 bases from J, the gap between germline ends came to 13 bases. CDR3 loop: CSAKSAWKDTQYF. CDR3 in DNA: TGCAGTGCTAAGAGCGCGTGGAAAGATACGCAGTATTTT.